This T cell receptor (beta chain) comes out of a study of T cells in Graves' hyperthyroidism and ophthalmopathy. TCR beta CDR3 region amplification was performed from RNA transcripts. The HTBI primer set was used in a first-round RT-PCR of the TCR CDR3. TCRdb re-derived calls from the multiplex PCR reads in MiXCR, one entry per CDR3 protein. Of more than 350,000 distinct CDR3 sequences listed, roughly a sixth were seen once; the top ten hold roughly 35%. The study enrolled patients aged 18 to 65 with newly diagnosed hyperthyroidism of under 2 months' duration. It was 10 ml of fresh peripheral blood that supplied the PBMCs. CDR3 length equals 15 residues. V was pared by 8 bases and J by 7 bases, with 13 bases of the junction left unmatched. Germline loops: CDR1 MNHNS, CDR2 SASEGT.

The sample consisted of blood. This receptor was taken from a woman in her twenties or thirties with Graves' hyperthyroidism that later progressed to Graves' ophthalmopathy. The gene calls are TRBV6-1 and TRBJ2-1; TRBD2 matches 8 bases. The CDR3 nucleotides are TGTGCCAGCTCGCCAGGAGCGGGAGAAAAGAATGAGCAGTTCTTC. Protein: CASSPGAGEKNEQFF.